The 30 T cell receptor beta chains given below trace back to one sample, sequenced in a study of radiation and T cells in renal cell carcinoma. Time point given: blood 2 weeks post-SBRT. Treatment: 15 Gy SBRT to primary tumor, nephrectomy 4 weeks later. The repertoire was sequenced with immunoSEQ multiplex PCR; TCRdb's copy has only in-frame clones and lacks some. The sample yields roughly 150,000 clones, over 80% seen once. Source: blood, taken from a patient whose treatment included radiotherapy and nephrectomy. Receptors originate from a woman aged 50 to 60 with renal cell carcinoma.

The V call is TRBV11-2, the J call TRBJ2-3, with D unresolved. Germline V gene sequence: CDR1 SGHAT, CDR2 FQNNGV. CDR3 length: 15 amino acids. The V and J ends lost 0 bases and 9 bases respectively, with 16 bases between them. The CDR3 is CASSLDRLGSGTQYF. CDR3 coding DNA: TGTGCCAGCAGCTTAGACCGGTTGGGTTCCGGAACGCAGTATTTT.

V is TRBV6-5 and J is TRBJ1-5; unclear D gene. In germline, CDR1 is MNHEY, CDR2 SVGAGI. V was shortened by 7 bases and J by 3 bases, with 13 bases between the two germline ends. The CDR3 sequence is 14 residues long. The CDR3 nucleotides read TGTGCCAGCACTGGACGGGGTACCAATCAGCCCCAGCATTTT. It translates to CASTGRGTNQPQHF.

The count of this clone is one. The gene calls are TRBV9 and TRBJ1-1; D perhaps matches TRBD1 (5 bases). The ends were cut back, 4 bases at V and 6 bases at J, with 16 bases in the middle. CDR3 length: 14 amino acids. Germline lookup yields CDR1 SGDLS and CDR2 YYNGEE. The CDR3 region has the DNA TGTGCCAGCAGCCAAGACCTGCGGGGGGCTGAAGCTTTCTTT. Translating gives CASSQDLRGAEAFF.

This clone appeared a few times. The chain employs TRBV21-1 and TRBJ2-5. TRBV21-1 is a documented pseudogene. This CDR3 is 13 amino acids long. CDR3 nucleotides: TGTGCCAGCGGTTGGGCGGAGCAAGAGACCCAGTACTTC. Translation gives CASGWAEQETQYF.

The chain is built from TRBV7-9 and TRBJ1-6; the D gene is possibly TRBD1 (6 bases). Germline V gene sequence: CDR1 SEHNR, CDR2 FQNEAQ (reference sequence). The V and J ends lost 2 bases and 0 bases respectively, with 8 bases between them. The CDR3 is 16 amino acids. The CDR3 here is CASSLKGGSYNSPLHF. In nucleotides, the CDR3 is TGTGCCAGCAGCTTAAAAGGGGGCTCCTATAATTCACCCCTCCACTTT.

The genes are TRBV11-2 and TRBJ2-1; D remains unclear. This CDR3 is 12 amino acids long. The ends were cut back, 1 base at V and 10 bases at J, with 8 bases in the middle. CDR1 SGHAT and CDR2 FQNNGV come from the germline V gene. The chain's CDR3 is CASSLVGYEQFF. CDR3 sequence (DNA): TGTGCCAGCAGCTTAGTCGGTTACGAGCAGTTCTTC.

Of note for this clone: Other DNA sequences within the sample encode an identical CDR3. As DNA, the CDR3 is TGTGCCAGCAGTGAGCACCTAAACACTGAAGCTTTCTTT. It is translated as CASSEHLNTEAFF. V is TRBV6-1 and J is TRBJ1-1; D unresolved. Trimming removed 3 bases at V and 2 bases at J, with 7 bases between. Germline CDR1 reads MNHNS; CDR2 reads SASEGT. The CDR3 is made up of 13 amino acids.

This clone came up once. This chain joins TRBV2 and TRBJ1-1, with no clear D. The V end lost 5 bases, the J end lost 5 bases, and 12 bases lay between the germline ends. The CDR3 contains 13 residues. The germline gives CDR1 SNHLY, CDR2 FYNNEI. In DNA, the CDR3 is TGTGCCAGCAGTAACAAGGGAGAAACTGAAGCTTTCTTT. Translated: CASSNKGETEAFF.

The chain employs TRBV11-1 and TRBJ1-1; TRBD1 agrees at 7 bases. Losses at the gene ends were 5 bases for V and 0 bases for J; bases not matched to a gene: 6. Germline CDR1 SGHAT, CDR2 FQDESV (reference sequence). The CDR3 sequence is 15 residues long. The chain's CDR3 is CASSPTGAMNTEAFF. The CDR3 coding sequence is TGTGCCAGCAGCCCCACAGGGGCCATGAACACTGAAGCTTTCTTT.

This clone was observed a single time. The gene calls are TRBV25-1 and TRBJ2-7; TRBD1 is a possible D gene (5 bases). CDR3 size: 14 residues. V shed 6 bases and J shed 2 bases, with 14 bases lying between them. Germline V gene lookup returns CDR1 MGHDK and CDR2 SYGVNS. CDR3 residues: CASRKPGPAYEQYF. DNA of the CDR3: TGTGCCAGCAGGAAACCAGGGCCAGCCTACGAGCAGTACTTC.

V and J are TRBV18 and TRBJ2-4; TRBD2 might be the D (5 bases). Germline V gene sequence: CDR1 KGHSH, CDR2 LQKENI. Trimming removed 3 bases from V and 1 base from J, with 13 bases in between. CDR3 length equals 16 residues. CDR3 residues: CASSPRVRGAKNIQYF. The CDR3 DNA reads TGTGCCAGCTCACCGAGGGTCCGTGGGGCCAAAAACATTCAGTACTTC.

The V call is TRBV6-6, the J call TRBJ1-5, with 8 bases identical to TRBD1. Trimming removed 2 bases from V and 7 bases from J; junction bases left unmatched: 7. CDR3 size: 15 residues. CDR1 is MNHNY and CDR2 is SVGAGI in the germline V gene (reference sequence). The CDR3 spells CASSYKGRGQQPQHF. The CDR3 nucleotides are TGTGCCAGCAGTTACAAAGGCAGGGGGCAACAGCCCCAGCATTTT.

V usage is TRBV9 and J usage is TRBJ2-5; 7 positions match TRBD1. Trimming cost V 6 bases and J 1 base; bases outside gene matches: 3. The CDR3 is made up of 13 amino acids. Germline V lookup: CDR1 SGDLS, CDR2 YYNGEE. Here the CDR3 reads CASNRGPQETQYF. Here the CDR3 DNA reads TGTGCCAGCAATAGGGGGCCCCAAGAGACCCAGTACTTC. Full variable domain (rest looked up from reference TRBV9 and TRBJ2-5): DSGVTQTPKHLITATGQRVTLRCSPRSGDLSVYWYQQSLDQGLQFLIQYYNGEERAKGNILERFSAQQFPDLHSELNLSSLELGDSALYFCASNRGPQETQYFGPGTRLLVL.

The chain couples TRBV7-9 to TRBJ2-5, with D perhaps TRBD1 or TRBD2 (6 bases each). V gave up 1 base and J gave up 0 bases, with 12 bases separating them. The CDR3 sequence is 16 residues long. Per germline, CDR1 SEHNR and CDR2 FQNEAQ (reference sequence). The CDR3 coding sequence is TGTGCCAGCAGCTTAGTTCCGGGGGCTCACCAAGAGACCCAGTACTTC. Translating it yields CASSLVPGAHQETQYF.

This chain uses TRBV29-1 with TRBJ1-1, with a tentative D call TRBD1 (6 bases). The CDR3 covers 13 residues. Deletions cut 6 bases from V and 1 base from J, with 12 bases between. CDR1 is SQVTM, CDR2 ANQGSEA, per germline. The CDR3 bases are TGCAGCGTCTTCGGACAGACGAACACTGAAGCTTTCTTT. This sequence encodes CSVFGQTNTEAFF.

J is TRBJ1-4 and V is TRBV11-1; the D is unclear. Germline assignment: CDR1 SGHAT and CDR2 FQDESV (reference sequence). The CDR3 consists of 17 residues. V was pared by 5 bases and J by 0 bases, with 16 bases between. CDR3 region: CASSARPRGATNEKLFF. The CDR3 nucleotides read TGTGCCAGCAGCGCCCGTCCGCGTGGTGCAACTAATGAAAAACTGTTTTTT.

The genes are TRBV7-9 and TRBJ1-2; unclear D gene. Germline assignment: CDR1 SEHNR and CDR2 FQNEAQ (reference sequence). Trimming pared 2 bases from V and 2 bases from J, leaving 9 bases between. The CDR3 covers 14 residues. The DNA of the CDR3 is TGTGCCAGCAGCTTATCAGCAGACAACTATGGCTACACCTTC. Encoded protein: CASSLSADNYGYTF.

The rearrangement joins TRBV10-2 to TRBJ2-7; no clear D. The CDR3 spans 13 residues. Germline V gives CDR1 WSHSY, CDR2 SAAADI. Trimming removed 7 bases from V and 2 bases from J, with 12 bases in between. The CDR3 is CASNNISAYEQYF. CDR3 coding DNA: TGCGCCAGCAACAATATCAGCGCCTACGAGCAGTACTTC.

The chain carries TRBV4-1 and TRBJ2-3, with 10 bases aligning to TRBD2. With 2 bases clipped from V and 0 bases from J, the junction kept 8 bases outside the gene matches. The CDR3 has 18 residues. CDR1 and CDR2 from the germline V gene are MGHRA and YSYEKL. The CDR3 protein is CASSQFVSGGASTDTQYF. The CDR3 nucleotides read TGCGCCAGCAGCCAATTTGTCAGCGGGGGGGCCAGCACAGATACGCAGTATTTT.

The V gene is TRBV10-2, the J gene TRBJ1-5; TRBD1 matches at 9 bases. The CDR3 length is 14 residues. From germline, CDR1 is WSHSY and CDR2 SAAADI. The J segment lost 6 bases and the V segment lost 3 bases, leaving 3 bases of the junction unmatched. As DNA, the CDR3 is TGCGCCAGCAGTGAACAGGGGGCTGGTCAGCCCCAGCATTTT. Amino acid sequence: CASSEQGAGQPQHF.

This clone was observed a few times. The genes are TRBV30 and TRBJ1-1; D not certain. The ends were cut back, 2 bases at V and 1 base at J, with 8 bases in the middle. Germline V CDR1 and CDR2: GTSNPN, SVGIG (reference sequence). This CDR3 has 13 amino acids. The CDR3: CAWSPDGNTEAFF. CDR3 coding DNA: TGTGCCTGGAGTCCGGACGGGAACACTGAAGCTTTCTTT.

The chain recombines TRBV7-6 with TRBJ1-2; 9 bases agree with TRBD1. The V and J ends lost 5 bases and 7 bases, in that order; junction bases with no gene match: 11. Germline V gene data show CDR1 as SGHVS and CDR2 as FNYEAQ. The CDR3 has 15 amino acids. The CDR3 DNA reads as TGTGCCAGCAGCGACCACCCACAGGGGGCGGGTGGCTACACCTTC. This sequence encodes CASSDHPQGAGGYTF.

In this sample, this clone turned up once. V usage is TRBV19 and J usage is TRBJ2-2; D unresolved. This CDR3 contains 15 residues. Germline lookup yields CDR1 LNHDA and CDR2 SQIVND (reference sequence). The V end lost 5 bases, the J end lost 5 bases, and 15 bases lay between the germline ends. CDR3 protein: CASSPSADNTGELFF. CDR3 in DNA: TGTGCCAGTAGTCCCAGTGCAGATAATACCGGGGAGCTGTTTTTT. The variable domain in full, with the rest retrieved from reference TRBV19 and TRBJ2-2, is DGGITQSPKYLFRKEGQNVTLSCEQNLNHDAMYWYRQDPGQGLRLIYYSQIVNDFQKGDIAEGYSVSREKKESFPLTVTSAQKNPTAFYLCASSPSADNTGELFFGEGSRLTVL.

CDR3 amino acids: CASSHSGQANTGELFF. The DNA of the CDR3 is TGTGCCAGCTCACACTCGGGGCAGGCGAACACCGGGGAGCTGTTTTTT. The chain carries TRBV18 and TRBJ2-2, with D perhaps being TRBD1 or TRBD2 (5 bases each). The V gene lost 4 bases and the J gene lost 0 bases, with 12 bases spanning the gap. The CDR3 is 16 residues long. CDR1 and CDR2 (germline): KGHSH, LQKENI.

The chain links TRBV9 to TRBJ2-3; tentatively, D is TRBD2 (5 bases). The CDR3 spans 16 residues. The V gene lost 5 bases and the J gene lost 4 bases, with 20 bases spanning the gap. The germline V gene encodes CDR1 SGDLS and CDR2 YYNGEE. CDR3 nucleotides: TGTGCCAGCAGTGCCCGGGGTTCAACCCTCGCAGATACGCAGTATTTT. This sequence encodes CASSARGSTLADTQYF.

The chain has TRBV19 and TRBJ2-5; 10 positions match TRBD2. With 6 bases clipped from V and 4 bases from J, the junction kept 5 bases outside the gene matches. Germline values: CDR1 LNHDA, CDR2 SQIVND (reference sequence). The CDR3 runs to 14 residues. CDR3 DNA: TGTGCCAGTAGGTCGGCTAGCGGGGGAGAGACCCAGTACTTC. This sequence encodes CASRSASGGETQYF.

This chain joins TRBV6-1 and TRBJ2-7; a possible D gene is TRBD1 (6 bases). The germline CDR1 and CDR2 sequences are MNHNS and SASEGT. V gave up 5 bases and J gave up 3 bases, with 8 bases separating them. This CDR3 comprises 12 residues. The CDR3, as DNA: TGTGCCAGCAGTACAGGGTACTACGAGCAGTACTTC. Translating it yields CASSTGYYEQYF.

J is TRBJ1-6 and V is TRBV5-6; D not resolved. V was pared by 2 bases and J by 0 bases, with 9 bases between. Germline V gene sequence: CDR1 SGHDT, CDR2 YYEEEE. There are 16 residues in the CDR3. In DNA form, the CDR3 reads TGTGCCAGCAGCTTCCCCTTCCCCTCCTATAATTCACCCCTCCACTTT. Translation: CASSFPFPSYNSPLHF.

The chain carries TRBV7-6 and TRBJ2-3, with 8 nucleotides matching TRBD2. CDR1 is SGHVS, CDR2 FNYEAQ, per germline. V gave up 5 bases and J gave up 8 bases; unmatched junction bases: 12. The CDR3 spans 15 residues. The CDR3 sequence is CASSPAGGPSGTQYF. The CDR3 bases are TGTGCCAGCAGCCCCGCGGGGGGACCCTCCGGTACGCAGTATTTT.

J is TRBJ2-2 and V is TRBV9; TRBD2 matches at 8 bases. This CDR3 has 16 amino acids. Germline CDR1 is SGDLS and CDR2 is YYNGEE. V shed 0 bases, J shed 6 bases, and the junction held 7 bases outside the gene matches. Here the CDR3 DNA reads TGTGCCAGCAGCGTAGCGGCGGGGGGCCGTGCCGGGGAGCTGTTTTTT. Its translation is CASSVAAGGRAGELFF.